This entry lists 18 T cell receptor beta chains sequenced from one sample in a study of T cells in narcolepsy. TCRdb keeps only in-frame clones here, not all; method: immunoSEQ multiplex PCR. The sample has 20,000 to 25,000 clones, 81% seen once; the top ten hold 4.2%. The specimen was memory (CD45RA-) CD4+ T cells from blood. All receptors derive from a human donor in good health.

This chain links TRBV7-7 with TRBJ2-3, with 12 bases that match TRBD2. Unmatched junction bases numbered 5, after V lost 4 bases and J lost 3 bases. The CDR3 has 16 amino acids. The V gene's germline CDR1 is SSHAT and CDR2 FNYEAQ (reference sequence). CDR3 in amino acids: CASSSLAGGRTDTQYF. In nucleotides, the CDR3 is TGTGCCAGCAGCTCCCTAGCGGGGGGGCGGACAGATACGCAGTATTTT.

The chain employs TRBV2 and TRBJ2-7; 7 nucleotides match TRBD2. CDR3 length: 14 residues. CDR1 and CDR2 (germline): SNHLY, FYNNEI. The ends lost 7 bases at V and 2 bases at J; junction bases unmatched: 8. The CDR3 DNA reads as TGTGCCAGCACTGTTGAGCGGGGTCCCTACGAGCAGTACTTC. It encodes CASTVERGPYEQYF.

A few counts support this clone. V and J are TRBV5-4 and TRBJ1-2; D is uncertain. V lost 0 bases to trimming and J lost 6 bases, with 6 bases between them. In germline, CDR1 is SGHNT, CDR2 YYREEE (reference sequence). This CDR3 region has 12 residues. CDR3 nucleotides: TGTGCCAGCAGCTTGGCGTTAAATGGCTACACCTTC. Amino acid sequence: CASSLALNGYTF.

The V gene is TRBV6-1, the J gene TRBJ2-7, with D uncertain. Germline-derived CDR1 and CDR2 are MNHNS and SASEGT. The CDR3 consists of 11 residues. Trimming left V 10 bases short and J 3 bases short, with 10 bases between. As DNA, the CDR3 is TGTGCCACCACGGACGGCTACGAGCAGTACTTC. It is translated as CATTDGYEQYF.

The chain couples TRBV2 to TRBJ2-7, with 10 bases aligning to TRBD1. The CDR3 is made up of 16 amino acids. Unmatched junction bases numbered 9, after V lost 7 bases and J lost 0 bases. The germline V gene encodes CDR1 SNHLY and CDR2 FYNNEI. CDR3: CASMTPGTGVSYEQYF. The CDR3 DNA is TGTGCCAGCATGACCCCCGGGACAGGGGTCTCCTACGAGCAGTACTTC.

V and J are TRBV5-5 and TRBJ2-7, with D unresolved. V was clipped by 6 bases and J by 0 bases, with 19 bases between them. This CDR3 contains 16 residues. Germline lookup yields CDR1 SGHKS and CDR2 YYEKEE (reference sequence). CDR3 bases: TGTGCCAGCACCCTTGGTGGGGTATTAAACTCCTACGAGCAGTACTTC. Its translation is CASTLGGVLNSYEQYF.

The chain couples TRBV6-1 to TRBJ1-1, with D possibly being TRBD1 (5 bases). V was pared by 1 base and J by 1 base, with 7 bases between. CDR1 is MNHNS, CDR2 SASEGT, per germline. CDR3 length equals 14 residues. CDR3 protein: CASSEGQGNTEAFF. The CDR3 nucleotides are TGTGCCAGCAGTGAAGGGCAGGGGAACACTGAAGCTTTCTTT.

The rearrangement links TRBV7-2 to TRBJ1-4, with D possibly matching TRBD1 (6 bases). The CDR3 is 15 amino acids. V lost 5 bases and J 4 bases, leaving 14 bases between the germline ends. CDR1 is SGHTA and CDR2 is FQGNSA in the germline V gene. The CDR3 here is CASSPSGTINEKLFF. CDR3 coding DNA: TGTGCCAGCAGCCCAAGCGGGACAATTAATGAAAAACTGTTTTTT.

This chain uses TRBV29-1 with TRBJ2-1; 14 bases match TRBD2. The CDR3 runs 14 residues. Germline V gene data show CDR1 as SQVTM and CDR2 as ANQGSEA. V shed 7 bases, J shed 9 bases, and the junction held 8 bases outside the gene matches. The CDR3 sequence is CSARLAGGPGEQFF. Here the CDR3 DNA reads TGCAGCGCCAGACTAGCGGGGGGGCCAGGTGAGCAGTTCTTC.

The rearrangement links TRBV5-1 to TRBJ1-1; the D gene is possibly TRBD1 (6 bases). Trimming removed 2 bases at V and 1 base at J, with 12 bases between. CDR3 length: 15 residues. Germline CDR1 is SGHRS and CDR2 is YFSETQ. CDR3 sequence reads: CASSLGGGTNTEAFF. The CDR3 bases are TGCGCCAGCAGCTTAGGAGGGGGTACGAACACTGAAGCTTTCTTT.

The chain recombines TRBV2 with TRBJ1-2, with 7 nucleotides matching TRBD1. V trimming: 4 bases; J trimming: 4 bases; junction bases outside the gene matches: 0. This CDR3 is built from 12 residues. Germline lookup yields CDR1 SNHLY and CDR2 FYNNEI. This CDR3 is CASSGDSYGYTF. As DNA, the CDR3 is TGTGCCAGCAGTGGGGACAGCTATGGCTACACCTTC. Combining the CDR3 with reference TRBV2 and TRBJ1-2 gives the whole variable domain EPEVTQTPSHQVTQMGQEVILRCVPISNHLYFYWYRQILGQKVEFLVSFYNNEISEKSEIFDDQFSVERPDGSNFTLKIRSTKLEDSAMYFCASSGDSYGYTFGSGTRLTVV.

This sequence joins TRBV4-3 and TRBJ2-7; D not resolved. With 0 bases removed from V and 4 bases from J, the gap between germline ends came to 10 bases. Germline V CDR1 and CDR2: LGHNA, YSLEER. The CDR3 contains 14 residues. CDR3 DNA sequence: TGCGCCAGCAGCCAAGAATTCGCCTATTACGAGCAGTACTTC. This codes for CASSQEFAYYEQYF.

The V and J genes are TRBV6-1 and TRBJ1-1; TRBD1 aligns across 7 bases. The CDR3 runs to 14 residues. The trim removed 6 bases at V and 5 bases at J, leaving 9 bases unmatched. Germline V gene lookup returns CDR1 MNHNS and CDR2 SASEGT. The CDR3 DNA is TGTGCCAGCAGGACACAGGGGTTGGGGACTGAAGCTTTCTTT. It specifies CASRTQGLGTEAFF.

V and J are TRBV6-6 and TRBJ1-1, with D perhaps TRBD1 (5 bases). CDR1 MNHNY and CDR2 SVGAGI come from the germline V gene (reference sequence). V dropped 0 bases and J dropped 3 bases, with 5 bases sitting between them. The CDR3 has 13 amino acids. This CDR3 reads CASSYSTDTEAFF. As DNA, the CDR3 is TGTGCCAGCAGTTACTCGACAGACACTGAAGCTTTCTTT.

The V call is TRBV10-3, the J call TRBJ1-2; no firm D call. The ends were cut back, 4 bases at V and 3 bases at J, with 9 bases in the middle. This CDR3 is built from 13 residues. Germline-derived CDR1 and CDR2 are ENHRY and SYGVKD. The CDR3 DNA follows: TGTGCCATCAGTGGGCTCAACCACTATGGCTACACCTTC. It encodes CAISGLNHYGYTF.

V and J are TRBV25-1 and TRBJ2-3; D is unclear. V dropped 4 bases and J dropped 7 bases, with 18 bases sitting between them. CDR1 and CDR2 from the germline V gene are MGHDK and SYGVNS. CDR3 length: 15 residues. The CDR3 reads CASSGLWVAENTQYF. DNA of the CDR3: TGTGCCAGCAGTGGTTTGTGGGTTGCGGAAAATACGCAGTATTTT.

This rearrangement joins TRBV6-5 to TRBJ1-3; D unclear. This CDR3 comprises 15 residues. Trimming pared 2 bases from V and 3 bases from J, leaving 11 bases between. CDR1 is MNHEY and CDR2 is SVGAGI in the germline V gene. This CDR3 reads CASSYRPLGGNTIYF. CDR3 DNA sequence: TGTGCCAGCAGTTACCGCCCCCTGGGTGGAAACACCATATATTTT.

This clone was counted a few times. V gene TRBV6-9 combines with J gene TRBJ1-1; TRBD1 might be the D (5 bases). The CDR3 contains 12 residues. Germline V gene sequence: CDR1 MNHGY, CDR2 SVAAGI. The germline V and J ends were trimmed by 4 bases and 7 bases, with 10 bases remaining between them. DNA of the CDR3: TGTGCCAGCAGTTGGGCCCAGGGTGAAGCTTTCTTT. Translated, it gives CASSWAQGEAFF.